These T cell receptor beta chains were read from a single sample in a study of blood T cell repertoires in COVID-19. Method: immunoSEQ multiplex PCR; TCRdb's copy keeps in-frame clones and lacks some. The table lists around 150,000 clones, about 90% of them singletons. The sample consisted of peripheral blood. Source of these receptors: a man aged 30 to 39 with COVID-19, enrolled during active disease. Both conserved end residues are part of each CDR3. Fields, in order: V gene, CDR3 length, CDR3 protein.

V: TRBV29-1
length: 14
CDR3: CSVDRRDRYNEQFF

V: TRBV2
length: 17
CDR3: CASSQGLARPSTDTQYF

V: TRBV27
length: 15
CDR3: CASSLSGQATYEQYF

V: TRBV6-5
length: 15
CDR3: CASSYTGDRGFGYTF

V: TRBV9
length: 14
CDR3: CASSVGGQGVGYTF

V: TRBV7-9
length: 16
CDR3: CASSRMTAYTGYGYTF

V: TRBV7-9
length: 15
CDR3: CASSSSGQSNQPQHF

V: TRBV18
length: 13
CDR3: CASSPNRGPEQYF

V: TRBV2
length: 16
CDR3: CASSLTGGADIYGYTF

V: TRBV6-6
length: 14
CDR3: CASSYGASYNEQFF

V: TRBV11-2
length: 13
CDR3: CASSLGQVSEQYF

V: TRBV2
length: 15
CDR3: CASTHWGGAQETQYF

V: TRBV9
length: 15
CDR3: CASSRDRSLSYEQYF

V: TRBV4-3
length: 15
CDR3: CASSQDGGLNTEAFF

V: TRBV6-4
length: 15
CDR3: CASSPTGSSNQPQHF

V: TRBV29-1
length: 12
CDR3: CSVERDRGGYTF

V: TRBV5-1
length: 14
CDR3: CASSLTGENTEAFF

V: TRBV24-1
length: 13
CDR3: CATSVTGSTEAFF

V: TRBV5-4
length: 14
CDR3: CASNPGGQVGELFF

V: TRBV5-1
length: 14
CDR3: CASSLGAGSYEQYF

V: TRBV7-8
length: 14
CDR3: CASSWEGGNNEQFF

V: TRBV9
length: 15
CDR3: CASSVGTGGFYEQYF

V: TRBV5-1
length: 14
CDR3: CASSLARVWETQYF

V: TRBV9
length: 14
CDR3: CASSRGTSRHEQFF

V: TRBV28
length: 13
CDR3: CASRLTVNTEAFF

V: TRBV5-6
length: 14
CDR3: CASSPPGNTGELFF

V: TRBV24-1
length: 15
CDR3: CATSDWTSGSDEQYF

V: TRBV11-3
length: 17
CDR3: CASSLVSGGPRADTQYF

V: TRBV5-4
length: 15
CDR3: CASSSIAGGPNEQFF